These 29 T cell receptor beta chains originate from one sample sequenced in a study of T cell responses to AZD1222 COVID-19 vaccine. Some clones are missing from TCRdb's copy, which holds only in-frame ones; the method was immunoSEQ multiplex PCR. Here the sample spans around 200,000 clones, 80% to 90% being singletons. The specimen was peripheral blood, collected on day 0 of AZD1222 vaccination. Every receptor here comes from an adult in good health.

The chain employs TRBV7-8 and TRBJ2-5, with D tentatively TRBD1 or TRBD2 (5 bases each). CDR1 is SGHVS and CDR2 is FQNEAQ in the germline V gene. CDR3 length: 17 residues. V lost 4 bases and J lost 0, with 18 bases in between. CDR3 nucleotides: TGTGCCAGCAGCTCGCCGGGGCTACCTATTAACCAAGAGACCCAGTACTTC. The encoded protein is CASSSPGLPINQETQYF.

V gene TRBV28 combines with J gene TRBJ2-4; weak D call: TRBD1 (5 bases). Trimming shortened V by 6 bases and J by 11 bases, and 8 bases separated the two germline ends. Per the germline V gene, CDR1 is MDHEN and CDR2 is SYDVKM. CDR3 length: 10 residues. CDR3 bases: TGTGCCAGCAGCGACAGATTTCAGTACTTC. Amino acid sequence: CASSDRFQYF.

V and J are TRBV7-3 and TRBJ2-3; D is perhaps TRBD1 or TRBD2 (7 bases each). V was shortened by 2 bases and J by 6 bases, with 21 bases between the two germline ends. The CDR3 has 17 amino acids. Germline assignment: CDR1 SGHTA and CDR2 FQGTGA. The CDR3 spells CASSLVPPGGGGDTQYF. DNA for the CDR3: TGTGCCAGCAGCTTAGTCCCCCCGGGAGGAGGGGGCGATACGCAGTATTTT.

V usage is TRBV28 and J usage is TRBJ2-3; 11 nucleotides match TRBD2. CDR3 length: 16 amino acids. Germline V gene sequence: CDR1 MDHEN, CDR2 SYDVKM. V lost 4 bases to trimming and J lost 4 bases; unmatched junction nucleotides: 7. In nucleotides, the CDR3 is TGTGCCAGCAGTTCGATAGCGGGAGGGATTCCAGATACGCAGTATTTT. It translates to CASSSIAGGIPDTQYF.

The CDR3 DNA sequence: TGTGCCAGCAAGAGGTCGGACAGGGGGGACACTGAAGCTTTCTTT. Protein sequence: CASKRSDRGDTEAFF. The chain couples TRBV6-6 to TRBJ1-1; 10 nucleotides line up with TRBD1. CDR1 and CDR2 from the germline V gene are MNHNY and SVGAGI (reference sequence). This CDR3 has 15 amino acids. Trimming at V came to 7 bases and at J to 3 bases, leaving 8 bases not matched to a gene.

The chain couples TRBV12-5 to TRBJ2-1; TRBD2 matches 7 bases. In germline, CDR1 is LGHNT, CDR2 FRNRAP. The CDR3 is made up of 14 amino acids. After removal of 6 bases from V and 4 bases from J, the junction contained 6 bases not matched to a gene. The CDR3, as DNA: TGTGCTAGTGGGTGGGGACTAACATACAATGAGCAGTTCTTC. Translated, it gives CASGWGLTYNEQFF.

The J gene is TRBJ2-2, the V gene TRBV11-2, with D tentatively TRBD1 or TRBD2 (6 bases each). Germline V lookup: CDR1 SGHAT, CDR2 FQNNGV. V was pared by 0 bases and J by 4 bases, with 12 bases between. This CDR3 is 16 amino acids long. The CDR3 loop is CASSLEGGLGTGELFF. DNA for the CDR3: TGTGCCAGCAGCTTAGAGGGGGGCTTGGGCACCGGGGAGCTGTTTTTT.

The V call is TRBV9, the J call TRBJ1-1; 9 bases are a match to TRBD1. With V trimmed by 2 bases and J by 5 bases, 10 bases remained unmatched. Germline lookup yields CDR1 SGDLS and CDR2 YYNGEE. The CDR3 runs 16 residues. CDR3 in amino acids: CASSVEGRTGETEAFF. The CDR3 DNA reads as TGTGCCAGCAGCGTTGAAGGGCGGACAGGGGAAACTGAAGCTTTCTTT. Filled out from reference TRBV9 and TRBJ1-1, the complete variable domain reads DSGVTQTPKHLITATGQRVTLRCSPRSGDLSVYWYQQSLDQGLQFLIQYYNGEERAKGNILERFSAQQFPDLHSELNLSSLELGDSALYFCASSVEGRTGETEAFFGQGTRLTVV.

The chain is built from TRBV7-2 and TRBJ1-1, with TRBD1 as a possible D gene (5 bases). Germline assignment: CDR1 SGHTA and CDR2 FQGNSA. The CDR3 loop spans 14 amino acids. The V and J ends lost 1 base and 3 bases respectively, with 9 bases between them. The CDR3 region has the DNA TGTGCCAGCAGCTTAGAAGGGGTATACACTGAAGCTTTCTTT. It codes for CASSLEGVYTEAFF.

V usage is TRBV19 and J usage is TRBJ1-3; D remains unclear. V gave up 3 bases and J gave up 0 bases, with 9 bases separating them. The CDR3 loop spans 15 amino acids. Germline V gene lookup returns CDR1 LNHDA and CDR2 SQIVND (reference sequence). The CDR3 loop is CASSMTRHSGNTIYF. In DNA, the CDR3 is TGTGCCAGTAGTATGACTAGGCACTCTGGAAACACCATATATTTT.

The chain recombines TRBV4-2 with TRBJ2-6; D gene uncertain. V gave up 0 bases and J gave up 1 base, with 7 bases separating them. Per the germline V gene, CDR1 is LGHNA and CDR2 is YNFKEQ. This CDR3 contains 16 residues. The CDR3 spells CASSQDIGSGANVLTF. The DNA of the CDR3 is TGTGCCAGCAGCCAAGATATCGGGTCTGGGGCCAACGTCCTGACTTTC.

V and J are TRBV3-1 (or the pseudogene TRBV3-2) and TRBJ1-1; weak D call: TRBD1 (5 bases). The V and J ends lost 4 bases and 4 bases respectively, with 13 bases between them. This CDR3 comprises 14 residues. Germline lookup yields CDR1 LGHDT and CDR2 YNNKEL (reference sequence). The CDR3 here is CASSLATGVTEAFF. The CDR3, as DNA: TGTGCCAGCAGCCTAGCGACGGGGGTCACTGAAGCTTTCTTT.

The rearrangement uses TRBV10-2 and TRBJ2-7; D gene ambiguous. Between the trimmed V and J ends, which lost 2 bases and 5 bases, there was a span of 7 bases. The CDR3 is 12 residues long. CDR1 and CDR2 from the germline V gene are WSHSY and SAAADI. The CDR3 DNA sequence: TGCGCCAGCAGTGAGCTCGGCCACGAGCAGTACTTC. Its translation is CASSELGHEQYF.

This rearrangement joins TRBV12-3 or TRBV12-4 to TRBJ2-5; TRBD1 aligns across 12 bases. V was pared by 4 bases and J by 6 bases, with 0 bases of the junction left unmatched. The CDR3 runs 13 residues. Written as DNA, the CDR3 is TGTGCCAGCAGTTGGGACAGGGGGCAGACCCAGTACTTC. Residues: CASSWDRGQTQYF.

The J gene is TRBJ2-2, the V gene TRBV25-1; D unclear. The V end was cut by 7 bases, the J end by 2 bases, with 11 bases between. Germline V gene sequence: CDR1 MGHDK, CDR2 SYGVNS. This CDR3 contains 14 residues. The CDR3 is CASNPGPNTGELFF. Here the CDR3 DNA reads TGTGCCAGCAACCCGGGCCCTAACACCGGGGAGCTGTTTTTT.

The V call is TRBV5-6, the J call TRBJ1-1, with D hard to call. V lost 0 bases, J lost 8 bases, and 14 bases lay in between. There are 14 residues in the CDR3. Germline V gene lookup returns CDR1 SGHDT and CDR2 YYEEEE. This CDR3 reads CASSLVGSLSEAFF. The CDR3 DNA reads TGTGCCAGCAGCTTGGTTGGCAGCTTATCGGAAGCTTTCTTT.

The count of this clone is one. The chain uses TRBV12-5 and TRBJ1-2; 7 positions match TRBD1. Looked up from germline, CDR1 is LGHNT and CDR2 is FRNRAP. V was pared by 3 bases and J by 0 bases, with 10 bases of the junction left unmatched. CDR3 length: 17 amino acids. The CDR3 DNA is TGTGCTAGTGGTTTAGGGCCCTACAGGGGAGCTAACTATGGCTACACCTTC. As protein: CASGLGPYRGANYGYTF.

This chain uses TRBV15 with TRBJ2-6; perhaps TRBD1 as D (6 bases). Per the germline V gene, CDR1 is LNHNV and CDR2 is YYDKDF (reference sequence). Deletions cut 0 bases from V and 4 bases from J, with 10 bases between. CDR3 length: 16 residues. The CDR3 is CATSRDEGDGANVLTF. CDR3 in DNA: TGTGCCACCAGCAGAGATGAGGGGGACGGGGCCAACGTCCTGACTTTC.

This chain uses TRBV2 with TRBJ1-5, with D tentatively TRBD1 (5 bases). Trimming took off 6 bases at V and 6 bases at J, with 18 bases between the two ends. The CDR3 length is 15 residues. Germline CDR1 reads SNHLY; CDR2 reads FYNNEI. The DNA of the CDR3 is TGTGCCAGCAGATCAGGGTTCGGGAAAACTCAGCCCCAGCATTTT. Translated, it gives CASRSGFGKTQPQHF.

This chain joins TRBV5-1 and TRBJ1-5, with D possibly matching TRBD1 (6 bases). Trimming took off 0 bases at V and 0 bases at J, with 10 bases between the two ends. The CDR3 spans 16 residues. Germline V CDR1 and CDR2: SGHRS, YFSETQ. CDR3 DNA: TGCGCCAGCAGCTTGGCGTCAGGGGATAGCAATCAGCCCCAGCATTTT. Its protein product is CASSLASGDSNQPQHF. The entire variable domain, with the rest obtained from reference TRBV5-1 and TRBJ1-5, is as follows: KAGVTQTPRYLIKTRGQQVTLSCSPISGHRSVSWYQQTPGQGLQFLFEYFSETQRNKGNFPGRFSGRQFSNSRSEMNVSTLELGDSALYLCASSLASGDSNQPQHFGDGTRLSIL.

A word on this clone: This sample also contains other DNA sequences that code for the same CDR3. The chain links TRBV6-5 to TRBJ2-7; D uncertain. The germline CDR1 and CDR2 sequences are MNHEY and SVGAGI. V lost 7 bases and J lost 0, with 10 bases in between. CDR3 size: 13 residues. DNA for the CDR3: TGTGCCAGCACCGTAGCAGGCTCCTACGAGCAGTACTTC. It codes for CASTVAGSYEQYF.

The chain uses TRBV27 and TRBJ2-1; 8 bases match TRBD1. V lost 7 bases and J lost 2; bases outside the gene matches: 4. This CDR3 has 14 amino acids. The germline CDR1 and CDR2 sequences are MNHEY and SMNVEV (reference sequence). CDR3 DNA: TGTGCCAGCACCAGGGGGCCAACCTACAATGAGCAGTTCTTC. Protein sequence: CASTRGPTYNEQFF.

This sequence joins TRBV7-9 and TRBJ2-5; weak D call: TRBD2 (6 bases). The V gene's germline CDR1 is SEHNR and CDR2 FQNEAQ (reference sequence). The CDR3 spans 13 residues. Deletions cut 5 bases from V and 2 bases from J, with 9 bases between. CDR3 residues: CASSGGLQETQYF. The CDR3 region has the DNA TGTGCCAGCAGCGGGGGACTGCAAGAGACCCAGTACTTC.

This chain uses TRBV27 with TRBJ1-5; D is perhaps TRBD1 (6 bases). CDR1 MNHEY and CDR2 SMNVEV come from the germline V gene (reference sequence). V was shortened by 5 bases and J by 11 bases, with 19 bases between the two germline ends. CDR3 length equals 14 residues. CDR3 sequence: CASSGQWGESAQHF. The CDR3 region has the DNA TGTGCCAGCAGTGGACAGTGGGGGGAATCAGCCCAGCATTTT.

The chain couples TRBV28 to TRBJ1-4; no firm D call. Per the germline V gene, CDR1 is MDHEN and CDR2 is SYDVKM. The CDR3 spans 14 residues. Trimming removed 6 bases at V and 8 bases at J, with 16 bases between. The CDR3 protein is CASRRTYDGEKLFF. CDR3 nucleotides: TGTGCCAGCAGACGGACCTACGACGGGGAAAAACTGTTTTTT. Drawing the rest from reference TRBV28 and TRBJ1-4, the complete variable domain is DVKVTQSSRYLVKRTGEKVFLECVQDMDHENMFWYRQDPGLGLRLIYFSYDVKMKEKGDIPEGYSVSREKKERFSLILESASTNQTSMYLCASRRTYDGEKLFFGSGTQLSVL.

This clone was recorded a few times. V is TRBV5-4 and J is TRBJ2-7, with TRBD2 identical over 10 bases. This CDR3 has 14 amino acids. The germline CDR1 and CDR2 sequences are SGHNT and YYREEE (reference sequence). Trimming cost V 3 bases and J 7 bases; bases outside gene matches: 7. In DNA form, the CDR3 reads TGTGCCAGCAGCTCCGGACTAGCGGAGGGGGAGCAGTACTTC. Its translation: CASSSGLAEGEQYF.

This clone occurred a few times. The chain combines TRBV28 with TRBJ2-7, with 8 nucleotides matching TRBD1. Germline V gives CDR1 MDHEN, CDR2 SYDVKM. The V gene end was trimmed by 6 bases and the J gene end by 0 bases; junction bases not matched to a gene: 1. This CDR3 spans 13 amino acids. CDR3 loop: CASRTGVSYEQYF. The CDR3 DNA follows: TGTGCCAGCAGGACAGGGGTCTCCTACGAGCAGTACTTC. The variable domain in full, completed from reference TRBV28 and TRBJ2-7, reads DVKVTQSSRYLVKRTGEKVFLECVQDMDHENMFWYRQDPGLGLRLIYFSYDVKMKEKGDIPEGYSVSREKKERFSLILESASTNQTSMYLCASRTGVSYEQYFGPGTRLTVT.

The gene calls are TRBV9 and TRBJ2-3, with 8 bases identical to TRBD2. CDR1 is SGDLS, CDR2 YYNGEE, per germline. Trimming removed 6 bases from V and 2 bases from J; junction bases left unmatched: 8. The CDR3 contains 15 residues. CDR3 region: CASTGSGTVTDTQYF. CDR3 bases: TGTGCCAGCACCGGTAGCGGGACGGTCACAGATACGCAGTATTTT.

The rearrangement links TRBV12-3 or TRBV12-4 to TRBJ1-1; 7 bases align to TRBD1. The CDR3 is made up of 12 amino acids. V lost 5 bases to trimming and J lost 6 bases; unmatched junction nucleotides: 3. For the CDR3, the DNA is TGTGCCAGCAGTGCGACAGGGCCTGAAGCTTTCTTT. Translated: CASSATGPEAFF.